This T cell receptor beta chain was profiled in a study of shared clonotypes between healthy human individuals. Study details: Per-donor plates numbered three CD4 naive, three CD4 memory, two CD8 naive and one CD8 memory.

Turning to this clone: The junction shows a germline mismatch at one end, possibly a read error.

Researchers partitioned CD4+ cells into CD45RA+ naive and CD45RA-negative memory subsets. Sorted-subset replicate PCRs used about 0.2 ug of genomic DNA. This amount corresponded to approximately 30,000 T cell genomes. The assay was immunoSEQ multiplex PCR, and TCRdb's table has in-frame clones only and misses some. The sample carries some 2,000,000 clones, 90% to 95% recorded once. The CDR3 consists of 14 residues. Germline-derived CDR1 and CDR2 are ENHRY and SYGVKD. The sample comprised naive CD4+ T cells sorted from blood. This sample's subset: CD45RA+ positively selected. This clonotype was sampled from a man between 18 and 35 years old in good health. This chain connects TRBV10-3 to TRBJ2-1; 14 nucleotides agree with TRBD2. CDR3 residues: CAISGLAGGPYEIF. The CDR3 bases are TGTGCCATCAGTGGACTAGCGGGAGGGCCGTATGAGATCTTC.